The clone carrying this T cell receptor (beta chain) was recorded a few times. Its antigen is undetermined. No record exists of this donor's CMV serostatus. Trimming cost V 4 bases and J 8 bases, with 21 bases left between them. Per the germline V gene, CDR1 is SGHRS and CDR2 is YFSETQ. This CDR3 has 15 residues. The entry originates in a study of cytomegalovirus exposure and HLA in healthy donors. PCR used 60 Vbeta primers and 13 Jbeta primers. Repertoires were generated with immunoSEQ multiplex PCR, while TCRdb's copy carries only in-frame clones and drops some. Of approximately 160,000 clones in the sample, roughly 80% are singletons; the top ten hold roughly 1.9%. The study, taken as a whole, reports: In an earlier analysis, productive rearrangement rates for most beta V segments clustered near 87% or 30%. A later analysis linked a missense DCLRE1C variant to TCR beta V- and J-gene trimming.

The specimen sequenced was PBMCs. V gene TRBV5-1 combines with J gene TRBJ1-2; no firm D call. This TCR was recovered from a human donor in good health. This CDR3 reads CASSPNSGGVFGYTF. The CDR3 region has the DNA TGCGCCAGCAGCCCTAACTCAGGAGGAGTATTCGGCTACACCTTC.